This TCR beta chain was sequenced for a study of blood T cell repertoires in COVID-19. The overall study: The study drew acute and convalescent COVID-19 samples from the United States, Italy and Spain. The cDNA or gDNA used as material had been derived from T cells, B-cell-depleted T cells, or PBMCs.

V was clipped by 7 bases and J by 2 bases; unmatched bases: 2. The germline CDR1 and CDR2 sequences are SGHAT and FQNNGV. The CDR3 runs 13 residues. The Seattle site enrolled patients during active infection and followed them longitudinally. Per the authors' pipeline: For nucleated cells, counts were estimated from reference gene primer amplification. The data were produced by immunoSEQ multiplex PCR, yet TCRdb's version contains in-frame clones alone and is incomplete. V and J calls plus clone size are reproduced from that table; the DNA served to infer D and trimming. Of over 150,000 clones listed, roughly 81% are singletons.

The J gene is TRBJ2-7, the V gene TRBV11-2; 10 positions match TRBD1. Sample: peripheral blood. This sequence originates from an elderly woman with COVID-19, enrolled during active disease. The CDR3 bases are TGTGCCAGCATCGGACAGGGGGCCTACGAGCAGTACTTC. Translation: CASIGQGAYEQYF.